This TCR beta chain derives from a study of cytomegalovirus exposure and HLA in healthy donors. Study details: Both the 100 to 150 validation repertoires and the roughly 700 first-cohort repertoires used the same platform, as reported by a later analysis.

As regards this clone: Because the CDR3 is missing its conserved closing phenylalanine or tryptophan, this is likely a read error. No DNA is shown, since the ends of the CDR3 on it are uncertain; the CDR3 is the one TCRdb lists.

The method was immunoSEQ multiplex PCR; TCRdb's version includes in-frame clones alone and lacks a portion of them. The table shows about 190,000 clones, with 84% occurring only once. Germline values: CDR1 PRHDT, CDR2 FYEKMQ (reference sequence). The CDR3 is 15 residues long, ends included. The chain recombines TRBV13 with TRBJ1-4; the tabulated D call, TRBD1, remains unverified against the DNA. The sequencing input was PBMCs. The clonotype originates from a man aged 18 to 30 in good health and CMV-seropositive. The CDR3 sequence is CASSLGGKGTGAPII.